The clone carrying this TCR beta chain was counted between two and nine times. What it recognizes is unknown. TCRdb independently ran MiXCR on the 5' RACE reads; one entry per CDR3 protein. The sample has 120,000 or so distinct CDR3 sequences; roughly 6.8% are singletons. CDR1 is DFQATT and CDR2 is SNEGSKA in the germline V gene (reference sequence). V was pared by 3 bases and J by 7 bases, with 9 bases of the junction left unmatched. The CDR3 is 17 residues long. The sample belongs to a study of T cells after yellow fever vaccination. Turning to the study itself: It was SMART-Seq v4 Ultra Low Input that prepared the fractions with low cell numbers.

Study outcomes and limitations: Clones from primary vaccination mostly reappeared after the booster (roughly 97% CD4, approximately 88% CD8).

The TCR was taken from a man aged 18 to 30 who received the YFV17D yellow fever vaccine. J is TRBJ2-1 and V is TRBV20-1; the match to TRBD2 covers 16 bases. The input for sequencing was CD4+ T cells sorted from PBMCs, taken roughly seven weeks after the first yellow fever vaccination. The CDR3 DNA reads TGCAGTGCTAGGGGGACTAGCGGGGGGGCCCCGCGGAATGAGCAGTTCTTC. Translating gives CSARGTSGGAPRNEQFF.